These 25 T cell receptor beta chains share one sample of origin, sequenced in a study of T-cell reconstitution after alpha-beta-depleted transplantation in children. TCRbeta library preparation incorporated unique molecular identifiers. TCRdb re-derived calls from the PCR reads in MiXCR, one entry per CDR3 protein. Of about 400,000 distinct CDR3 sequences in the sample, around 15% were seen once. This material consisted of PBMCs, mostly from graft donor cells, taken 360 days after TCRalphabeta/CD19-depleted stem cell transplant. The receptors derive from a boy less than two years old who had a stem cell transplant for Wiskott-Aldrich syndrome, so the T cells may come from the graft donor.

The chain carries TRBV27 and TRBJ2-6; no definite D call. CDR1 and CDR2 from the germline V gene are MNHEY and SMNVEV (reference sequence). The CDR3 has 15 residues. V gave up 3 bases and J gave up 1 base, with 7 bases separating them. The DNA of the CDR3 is TGTGCCAGCAGTTTTTGGAGTTCTGGGGCCAACGTCCTGACTTTC. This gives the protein CASSFWSSGANVLTF.

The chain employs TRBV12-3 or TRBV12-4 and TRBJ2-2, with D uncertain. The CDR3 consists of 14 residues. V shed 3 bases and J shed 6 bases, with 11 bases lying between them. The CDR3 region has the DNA TGTGCCAGCAGTTTCACGGTTAGCTCCGGGGAGCTGTTTTTT. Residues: CASSFTVSSGELFF.

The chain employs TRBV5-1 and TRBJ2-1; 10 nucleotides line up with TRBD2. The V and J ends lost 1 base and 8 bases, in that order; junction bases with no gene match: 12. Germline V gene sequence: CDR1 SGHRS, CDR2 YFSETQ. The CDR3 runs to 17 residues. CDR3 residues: CASSLSSAGGKLDEQFF. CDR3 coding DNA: TGCGCCAGCAGCTTGTCGTCAGCGGGAGGGAAGCTAGATGAGCAGTTCTTC. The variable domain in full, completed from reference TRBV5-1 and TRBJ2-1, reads KAGVTQTPRYLIKTRGQQVTLSCSPISGHRSVSWYQQTPGQGLQFLFEYFSETQRNKGNFPGRFSGRQFSNSRSEMNVSTLELGDSALYLCASSLSSAGGKLDEQFFGPGTRLTVL.

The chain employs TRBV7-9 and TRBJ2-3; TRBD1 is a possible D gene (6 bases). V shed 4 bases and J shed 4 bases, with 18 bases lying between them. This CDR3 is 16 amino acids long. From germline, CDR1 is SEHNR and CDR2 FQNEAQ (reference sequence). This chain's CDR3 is CASSSWSGERADTQYF. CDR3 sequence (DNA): TGTGCCAGCAGCTCATGGTCAGGGGAAAGGGCAGATACGCAGTATTTT.

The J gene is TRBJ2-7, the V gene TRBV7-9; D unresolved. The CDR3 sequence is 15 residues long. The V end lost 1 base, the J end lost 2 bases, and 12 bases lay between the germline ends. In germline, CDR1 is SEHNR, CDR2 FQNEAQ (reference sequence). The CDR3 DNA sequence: TGTGCCAGCAGCTTAGGGCCCAATGGGGCCTACGAGCAGTACTTC. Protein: CASSLGPNGAYEQYF. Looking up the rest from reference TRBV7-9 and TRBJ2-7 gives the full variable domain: DTGVSQNPRHKITKRGQNVTFRCDPISEHNRLYWYRQTLGQGPEFLTYFQNEAQLEKSRLLSDRFSAERPKGSFSTLEIQRTEQGDSAMYLCASSLGPNGAYEQYFGPGTRLTVT.

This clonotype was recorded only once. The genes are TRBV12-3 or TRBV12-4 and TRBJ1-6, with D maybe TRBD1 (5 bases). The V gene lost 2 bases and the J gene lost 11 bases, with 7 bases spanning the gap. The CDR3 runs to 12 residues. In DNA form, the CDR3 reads TGTGCCAGCAGTTTAAGGGGAGCACCCCTCCACTTT. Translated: CASSLRGAPLHF.

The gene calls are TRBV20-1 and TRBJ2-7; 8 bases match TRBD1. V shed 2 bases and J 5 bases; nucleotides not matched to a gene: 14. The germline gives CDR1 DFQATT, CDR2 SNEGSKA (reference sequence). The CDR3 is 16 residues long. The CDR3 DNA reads TGCAGTGCTAGAAGGACCCGAGACAGGGGAGTCCACGAGCAGTACTTC. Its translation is CSARRTRDRGVHEQYF.

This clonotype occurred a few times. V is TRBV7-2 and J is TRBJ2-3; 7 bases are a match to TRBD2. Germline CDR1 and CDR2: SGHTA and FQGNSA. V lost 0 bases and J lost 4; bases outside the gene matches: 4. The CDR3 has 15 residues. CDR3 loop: CASSLAAGPPDTQYF. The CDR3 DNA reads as TGTGCCAGCAGCTTAGCAGCGGGACCCCCAGATACGCAGTATTTT.

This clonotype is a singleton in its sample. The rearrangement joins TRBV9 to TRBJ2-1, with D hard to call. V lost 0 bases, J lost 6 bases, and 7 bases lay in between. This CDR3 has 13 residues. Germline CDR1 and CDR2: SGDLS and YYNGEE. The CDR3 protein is CASSVGDRNEQFF. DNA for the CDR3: TGTGCCAGCAGCGTAGGTGACCGCAATGAGCAGTTCTTC.

CDR3 nucleotides: TGTGCCAGCAGCTGGGGCCGATTGAACACCGGGGAGCTGTTTTTT. Encoded protein: CASSWGRLNTGELFF. This chain uses TRBV11-2 with TRBJ2-2; D possibly corresponds to TRBD1 (5 bases). This CDR3 is built from 15 residues. Germline CDR1 and CDR2: SGHAT and FQNNGV. V was cut by 4 bases and J by 1 base, with 10 bases left in between. Based on the CDR3 plus reference TRBV11-2 and TRBJ2-2, the full variable domain is EAGVAQSPRYKIIEKRQSVAFWCNPISGHATLYWYQQILGQGPKLLIQFQNNGVVDDSQLPKDRFSAERLKGVDSTLKIQPAKLEDSAVYLCASSWGRLNTGELFFGEGSRLTVL.

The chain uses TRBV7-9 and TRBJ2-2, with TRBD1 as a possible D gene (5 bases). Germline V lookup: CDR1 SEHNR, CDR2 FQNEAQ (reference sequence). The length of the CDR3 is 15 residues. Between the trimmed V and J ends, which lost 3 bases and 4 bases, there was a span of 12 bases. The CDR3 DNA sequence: TGTGCCAGCAGCTTGCAGGGTCCTCTCACCGGGGAGCTGTTTTTT. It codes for CASSLQGPLTGELFF.

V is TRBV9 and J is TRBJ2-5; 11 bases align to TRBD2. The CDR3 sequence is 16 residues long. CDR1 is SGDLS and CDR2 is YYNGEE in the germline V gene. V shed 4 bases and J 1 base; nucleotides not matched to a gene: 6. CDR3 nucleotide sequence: TGTGCCAGCAGCACTGGACTAGCGGGCTTCCAAGAGACCCAGTACTTC. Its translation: CASSTGLAGFQETQYF. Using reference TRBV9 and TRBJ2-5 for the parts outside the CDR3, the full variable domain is DSGVTQTPKHLITATGQRVTLRCSPRSGDLSVYWYQQSLDQGLQFLIQYYNGEERAKGNILERFSAQQFPDLHSELNLSSLELGDSALYFCASSTGLAGFQETQYFGPGTRLLVL.

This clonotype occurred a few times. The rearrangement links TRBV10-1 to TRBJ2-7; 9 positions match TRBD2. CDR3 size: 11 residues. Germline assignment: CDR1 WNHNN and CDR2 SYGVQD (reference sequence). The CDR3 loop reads CPCGGVYEQYF. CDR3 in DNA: TGCCCCTGCGGGGGGGTCTACGAGCAGTACTTC.

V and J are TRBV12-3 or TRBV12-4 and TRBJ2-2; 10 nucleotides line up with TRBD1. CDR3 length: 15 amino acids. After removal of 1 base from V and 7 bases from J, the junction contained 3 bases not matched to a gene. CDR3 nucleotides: TGTGCCAGCAGTTTAGGGGACAGGGGTGACGGGGAGCTGTTTTTT. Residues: CASSLGDRGDGELFF.

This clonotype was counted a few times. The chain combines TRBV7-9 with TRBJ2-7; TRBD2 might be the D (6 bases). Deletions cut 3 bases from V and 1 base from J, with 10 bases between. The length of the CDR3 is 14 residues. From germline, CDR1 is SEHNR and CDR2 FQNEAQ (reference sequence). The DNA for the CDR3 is TGTGCCAGCAGCTTTCGGGAGACTTCCTACGAGCAGTACTTC. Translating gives CASSFRETSYEQYF.

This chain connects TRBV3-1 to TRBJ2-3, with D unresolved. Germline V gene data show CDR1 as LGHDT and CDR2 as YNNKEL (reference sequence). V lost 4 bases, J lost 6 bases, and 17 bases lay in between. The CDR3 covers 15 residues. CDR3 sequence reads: CASSPPAHGWDTQYF. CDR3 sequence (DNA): TGTGCCAGCAGCCCGCCGGCCCACGGATGGGATACGCAGTATTTT.

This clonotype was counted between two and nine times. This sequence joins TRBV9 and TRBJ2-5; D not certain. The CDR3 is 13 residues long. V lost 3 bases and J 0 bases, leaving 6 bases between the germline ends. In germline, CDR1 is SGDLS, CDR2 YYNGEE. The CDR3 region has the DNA TGTGCCAGCAGCGCCCCGTACCAAGAGACCCAGTACTTC. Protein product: CASSAPYQETQYF.

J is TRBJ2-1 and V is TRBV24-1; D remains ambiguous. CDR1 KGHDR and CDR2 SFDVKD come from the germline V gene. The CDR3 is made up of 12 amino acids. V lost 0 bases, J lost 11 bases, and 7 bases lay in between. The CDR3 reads CATSDLADQQFF. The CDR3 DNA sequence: TGTGCCACCAGTGATTTGGCGGACCAGCAGTTCTTC.

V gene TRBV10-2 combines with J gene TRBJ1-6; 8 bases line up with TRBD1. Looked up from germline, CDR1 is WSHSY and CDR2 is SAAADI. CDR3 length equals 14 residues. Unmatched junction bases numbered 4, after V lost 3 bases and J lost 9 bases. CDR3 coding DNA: TGCGCCAGCAGTGATGGGCAGGGGGCTTCACCCCTCCACTTT. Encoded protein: CASSDGQGASPLHF.

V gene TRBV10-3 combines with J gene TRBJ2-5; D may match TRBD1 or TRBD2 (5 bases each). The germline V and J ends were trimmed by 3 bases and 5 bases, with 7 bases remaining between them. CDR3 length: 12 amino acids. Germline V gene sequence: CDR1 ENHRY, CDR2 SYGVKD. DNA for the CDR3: TGTGCCATCAGTGATGGGGGTGAGACCCAGTACTTC. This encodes CAISDGGETQYF.

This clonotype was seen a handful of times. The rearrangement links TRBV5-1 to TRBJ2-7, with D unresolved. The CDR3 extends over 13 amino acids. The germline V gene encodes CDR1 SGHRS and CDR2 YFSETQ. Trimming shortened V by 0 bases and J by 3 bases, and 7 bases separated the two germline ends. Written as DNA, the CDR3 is TGCGCCAGCAGCTTGGAAGAGGACTACGAGCAGTACTTC. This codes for CASSLEEDYEQYF.

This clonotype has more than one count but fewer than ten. The CDR3, as DNA: TGCGCCAGCAGCGAACTAGCGGGAGTGGGTAATGAGCAGTTCTTC. Translating gives CASSELAGVGNEQFF. V is TRBV10-2 and J is TRBJ2-1, with 11 bases matching TRBD2. This CDR3 has 15 residues. V lost 6 bases, J lost 7 bases, and 8 bases stayed unmatched. CDR1 is WSHSY, CDR2 SAAADI, per germline.

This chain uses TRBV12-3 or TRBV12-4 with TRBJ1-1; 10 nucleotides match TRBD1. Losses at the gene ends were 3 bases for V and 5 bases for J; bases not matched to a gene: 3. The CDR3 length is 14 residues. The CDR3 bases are TGTGCCAGCAGTTTGTGGGACAGGGGAACTGAAGCTTTCTTT. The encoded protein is CASSLWDRGTEAFF.

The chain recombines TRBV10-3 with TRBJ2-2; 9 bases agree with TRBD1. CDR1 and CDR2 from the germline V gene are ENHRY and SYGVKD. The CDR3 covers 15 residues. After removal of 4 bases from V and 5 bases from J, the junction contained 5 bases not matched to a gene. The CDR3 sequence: CAISGTGGWTGELFF. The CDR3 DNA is TGTGCCATCAGTGGTACAGGGGGCTGGACCGGGGAGCTGTTTTTT.

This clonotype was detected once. CDR3 DNA: TGCAGTGCTATAGGGGGGGGGCTAGCAGACAATGAGCAGTTCTTC. It translates to CSAIGGGLADNEQFF. The chain uses TRBV20-1 and TRBJ2-1; D possibly corresponds to TRBD2 (7 bases). Germline V CDR1 and CDR2: DFQATT, SNEGSKA (reference sequence). The CDR3 is 15 residues long. Trimming left V 4 bases short and J 5 bases short, with 18 bases between.